Listed below are T cell receptor beta chains from one sample, sequenced in a study of T-cell reconstitution after alpha-beta-depleted transplantation in children. TCRdb itself ran the PCR reads through MiXCR, one entry per CDR3 protein. The sample has a few hundred thousand distinct CDR3 sequences, about 8.8% seen once. Specimen: PBMCs from the stem cell graft donor, collected from the stem cell graft. The source of these receptors is a human donor who donated a stem cell graft to a child with SCID. Each CDR3 is given with its conserved first and last residue. Each record gives: clone size, D gene, J gene, V gene, CDR3 protein, CDR3 DNA. The D gene is left open where the match is weak. Some rows mark clone size as missing; the rest say once, few, many or name a class of expanded clone.

clone size: many; D gene: .; J gene: TRBJ2-2; V gene: TRBV3-1; CDR3 protein: CASSQGGLAGELFF; CDR3 DNA: TGTGCCAGCAGCCAAGGAGGGTTGGCCGGGGAGCTGTTTTTT
clone size: many; D gene: .; J gene: TRBJ2-1; V gene: TRBV9; CDR3 protein: CASSPGVGYNEQFF; CDR3 DNA: TGTGCCAGCAGCCCGGGGGTAGGGTACAATGAGCAGTTCTTC
clone size: many; D gene: .; J gene: TRBJ1-3; V gene: TRBV28; CDR3 protein: CASSQGNTIYF; CDR3 DNA: TGTGCCAGCAGTCAAGGAAACACCATATATTTT
clone size: many; D gene: .; J gene: TRBJ2-5; V gene: TRBV5-1; CDR3 protein: CASRYSWRSAQETQYF; CDR3 DNA: TGCGCCAGCCGATACTCATGGAGAAGCGCCCAAGAGACCCAGTACTTC
clone size: many; D gene: .; J gene: TRBJ1-4; V gene: TRBV25-1; CDR3 protein: CASSRGATGDMSTNEKLFF; CDR3 DNA: TGTGCCAGCAGCCGGGGGGCGACGGGTGATATGTCGACTAATGAAAAACTGTTTTTT
clone size: many; D gene: .; J gene: TRBJ2-2; V gene: TRBV15; CDR3 protein: CATSRRQNTGELFF; CDR3 DNA: TGTGCCACCAGCAGGAGACAGAACACCGGGGAGCTGTTTTTT
clone size: .; D gene: .; J gene: TRBJ1-2; V gene: TRBV20-1; CDR3 protein: CSASEPVANYGYTF; CDR3 DNA: TGCAGTGCTAGCGAGCCGGTAGCTAACTATGGCTACACCTTC
clone size: many; D gene: TRBD1; J gene: TRBJ1-2; V gene: TRBV10-3; CDR3 protein: CAISGTGSYGYTF; CDR3 DNA: TGTGCCATCAGTGGGACAGGGTCCTATGGCTACACCTTC
clone size: many; D gene: TRBD2; J gene: TRBJ2-3; V gene: TRBV4-2; CDR3 protein: CASSHLPSGGTTDTQYF; CDR3 DNA: TGTGCCAGCAGCCACCTCCCTAGCGGGGGGACCACAGATACGCAGTATTTT
clone size: few; D gene: TRBD2; J gene: TRBJ2-5; V gene: TRBV20-1; CDR3 protein: CSARDVRGGETQYF; CDR3 DNA: TGCAGTGCTAGAGACGTGAGGGGAGGGGAGACCCAGTACTTC
clone size: many; D gene: .; J gene: TRBJ1-2; V gene: TRBV5-5; CDR3 protein: CASSGQGRPVYGYTF; CDR3 DNA: TGTGCCAGCAGCGGCCAGGGGAGGCCCGTCTATGGCTACACCTTC
clone size: many; D gene: .; J gene: TRBJ2-6; V gene: TRBV25-1; CDR3 protein: CASSTRVGANVLTF; CDR3 DNA: TGTGCCAGCAGTACCAGGGTCGGGGCCAACGTCCTGACTTTC
clone size: many; D gene: .; J gene: TRBJ2-1; V gene: TRBV5-1; CDR3 protein: CASSTQGGAYNEQFF; CDR3 DNA: TGCGCCAGCAGCACCCAGGGGGGCGCCTACAATGAGCAGTTCTTC
clone size: many; D gene: .; J gene: TRBJ1-3; V gene: TRBV28; CDR3 protein: CASTPGRNTIYF; CDR3 DNA: TGTGCCAGCACCCCGGGGAGAAACACCATATATTTT
clone size: many; D gene: .; J gene: TRBJ2-1; V gene: TRBV12-3/TRBV12-4; CDR3 protein: CASSLLSGADEQFF; CDR3 DNA: TGTGCCAGCAGTTTATTGTCAGGGGCTGATGAGCAGTTCTTC
clone size: many; D gene: .; J gene: TRBJ1-1; V gene: TRBV10-3; CDR3 protein: CAIKQGSGSTEAFF; CDR3 DNA: TGTGCCATCAAACAGGGTTCGGGCAGCACTGAAGCTTTCTTT
clone size: many; D gene: .; J gene: TRBJ2-2; V gene: TRBV20-1; CDR3 protein: CSARIGIGELFF; CDR3 DNA: TGCAGTGCTAGGATCGGGATCGGGGAGCTGTTTTTT
clone size: many; D gene: .; J gene: TRBJ2-7; V gene: TRBV5-1; CDR3 protein: CASSLGSTGDEQYF; CDR3 DNA: TGCGCCAGCAGCTTGGGATCTACCGGGGACGAGCAGTACTTC
clone size: many; D gene: TRBD1; J gene: TRBJ2-7; V gene: TRBV20-1; CDR3 protein: CSARDGRGTGDREQYF; CDR3 DNA: TGCAGTGCTAGAGATGGGCGAGGGACAGGGGATCGCGAGCAGTACTTC
clone size: .; D gene: .; J gene: TRBJ2-3; V gene: TRBV15; CDR3 protein: CATSRKLLTPTDTQYF; CDR3 DNA: TGTGCCACCAGCAGGAAGCTACTTACTCCTACAGATACGCAGTATTTT
clone size: many; D gene: .; J gene: TRBJ2-7; V gene: TRBV19; CDR3 protein: CASSMRAAGGTYEQYF; CDR3 DNA: TGTGCCAGTAGTATGAGGGCGGCAGGCGGAACCTACGAGCAGTACTTC
clone size: many; D gene: .; J gene: TRBJ1-2; V gene: TRBV18; CDR3 protein: CASSREQGSNYGYTF; CDR3 DNA: TGTGCCAGCTCCCGTGAACAGGGATCTAACTATGGCTACACCTTC
clone size: many; D gene: TRBD1; J gene: TRBJ1-3; V gene: TRBV20-1; CDR3 protein: CSARVQDRGPGNTIYF; CDR3 DNA: TGCAGTGCTAGAGTTCAGGACAGGGGACCTGGAAACACCATATATTTT
clone size: many; D gene: .; J gene: TRBJ1-1; V gene: TRBV12-3/TRBV12-4; CDR3 protein: CASSLWGGNTEAFF; CDR3 DNA: TGTGCCAGCAGTTTGTGGGGGGGGAACACTGAAGCTTTCTTT
clone size: many; D gene: .; J gene: TRBJ2-7; V gene: TRBV7-2; CDR3 protein: CASSNYRDVVGYEQYF; CDR3 DNA: TGTGCCAGCAGCAATTACAGGGATGTAGTGGGCTACGAGCAGTACTTC
clone size: many; D gene: .; J gene: TRBJ1-5; V gene: TRBV6-4; CDR3 protein: CASSDPNSDSIRNQPQHF; CDR3 DNA: TGTGCCAGCAGTGACCCGAATTCGGACAGTATACGCAATCAGCCCCAGCATTTT
clone size: many; D gene: TRBD1; J gene: TRBJ2-2; V gene: TRBV5-5; CDR3 protein: CASRAGTANTGELFF; CDR3 DNA: TGTGCCAGCAGGGCCGGGACAGCGAACACCGGGGAGCTGTTTTTT
clone size: many; D gene: TRBD1; J gene: TRBJ1-1; V gene: TRBV7-9; CDR3 protein: CASSSKTGWGSTEAFF; CDR3 DNA: TGTGCCAGCAGCTCGAAGACAGGGTGGGGGAGCACTGAAGCTTTCTTT
clone size: many; D gene: .; J gene: TRBJ2-2; V gene: TRBV27; CDR3 protein: CASGGYGGGTGELFF; CDR3 DNA: TGTGCCAGCGGGGGTTACGGTGGCGGCACCGGGGAGCTGTTTTTT
clone size: many; D gene: .; J gene: TRBJ2-7; V gene: TRBV10-3; CDR3 protein: CAIRTAGGYEQYF; CDR3 DNA: TGTGCCATCAGAACGGCCGGGGGCTACGAGCAGTACTTC
clone size: .; D gene: TRBD1; J gene: TRBJ2-2; V gene: TRBV20-1; CDR3 protein: CSARVLGQKNTGELFF; CDR3 DNA: TGCAGTGCTAGAGTTCTGGGACAGAAGAACACCGGGGAGCTGTTTTTT
clone size: many; D gene: .; J gene: TRBJ2-2; V gene: TRBV12-3/TRBV12-4; CDR3 protein: CASSLLDPGELFF; CDR3 DNA: TGTGCCAGCAGTTTGCTAGACCCCGGGGAGCTGTTTTTT
clone size: .; D gene: TRBD1; J gene: TRBJ1-4; V gene: TRBV18; CDR3 protein: CASSPKTQGDEKLFF; CDR3 DNA: TGTGCCAGCTCACCTAAAACTCAGGGGGATGAAAAACTGTTTTTT
clone size: many; D gene: TRBD1; J gene: TRBJ1-2; V gene: TRBV18; CDR3 protein: CASSAGQGVRGYGYTF; CDR3 DNA: TGTGCCAGCTCAGCGGGACAGGGGGTGAGAGGCTATGGCTACACCTTC
clone size: many; D gene: .; J gene: TRBJ1-1; V gene: TRBV12-3/TRBV12-4; CDR3 protein: CASIKENTEAFF; CDR3 DNA: TGTGCCAGCATCAAAGAGAACACTGAAGCTTTCTTT
clone size: many; D gene: .; J gene: TRBJ1-1; V gene: TRBV5-5; CDR3 protein: CASSLAWTEAFF; CDR3 DNA: TGTGCCAGCAGCTTGGCGTGGACTGAAGCTTTCTTT
clone size: .; D gene: TRBD2; J gene: TRBJ2-5; V gene: TRBV7-8; CDR3 protein: CASSPLAGEKETQYF; CDR3 DNA: TGTGCCAGCAGCCCCCTAGCGGGGGAAAAAGAGACCCAGTACTTC
clone size: many; D gene: TRBD1; J gene: TRBJ1-2; V gene: TRBV7-2; CDR3 protein: CASSWDRENGYTF; CDR3 DNA: TGTGCCAGCAGCTGGGACAGGGAGAATGGCTACACCTTC
clone size: many; D gene: .; J gene: TRBJ2-1; V gene: TRBV10-2; CDR3 protein: CASTSAGGEQFF; CDR3 DNA: TGCGCCAGCACCTCGGCAGGTGGGGAGCAGTTCTTC
clone size: many; D gene: TRBD2; J gene: TRBJ2-3; V gene: TRBV12-3/TRBV12-4; CDR3 protein: CASSTSGADTQYF; CDR3 DNA: TGTGCCAGCAGTACTAGCGGCGCAGATACGCAGTATTTT
clone size: many; D gene: TRBD2; J gene: TRBJ2-1; V gene: TRBV10-3; CDR3 protein: CATNRLAGDYNEQFF; CDR3 DNA: TGTGCCACCAACCGACTAGCGGGGGATTACAATGAGCAGTTCTTC
clone size: many; D gene: TRBD1; J gene: TRBJ1-2; V gene: TRBV5-1; CDR3 protein: CASSLVIGGLDGYTF; CDR3 DNA: TGCGCCAGCAGCTTGGTTATAGGGGGCCTGGATGGCTACACCTTC
clone size: many; D gene: .; J gene: TRBJ1-1; V gene: TRBV20-1; CDR3 protein: CSARSSYGTEAFF; CDR3 DNA: TGCAGTGCTAGATCCTCGTATGGGACTGAAGCTTTCTTT
clone size: .; D gene: .; J gene: TRBJ1-6; V gene: TRBV7-2; CDR3 protein: CASSLAFLGRYYNSPLHF; CDR3 DNA: TGTGCCAGCAGCTTAGCATTCTTGGGGCGGTACTATAATTCACCCCTCCACTTT
clone size: .; D gene: .; J gene: TRBJ1-6; V gene: TRBV20-1; CDR3 protein: CSARPPKLAWISPLHF; CDR3 DNA: TGCAGTGCTAGACCCCCAAAGTTGGCGTGGATTTCCCCCCTCCACTTT
clone size: many; D gene: .; J gene: TRBJ1-4; V gene: TRBV24-1; CDR3 protein: CATSAGSVTTNEKLFF; CDR3 DNA: TGTGCCACCAGTGCCGGTTCCGTGACAACTAATGAAAAACTGTTTTTT
clone size: once; D gene: .; J gene: TRBJ2-1; V gene: TRBV4-2; CDR3 protein: CASSPGGPRSYNEQFF; CDR3 DNA: TGTGCCAGCAGCCCTGGGGGGCCCCGCTCCTACAATGAGCAGTTCTTC
clone size: .; D gene: .; J gene: TRBJ2-2; V gene: TRBV9; CDR3 protein: CASSVAPVGELFF; CDR3 DNA: TGTGCCAGCAGCGTAGCTCCAGTCGGGGAGCTGTTTTTT
clone size: many; D gene: .; J gene: TRBJ2-1; V gene: TRBV24-1; CDR3 protein: CATSEVDRDEQFF; CDR3 DNA: TGTGCCACCAGTGAGGTAGACCGCGATGAGCAGTTCTTC
clone size: many; D gene: TRBD2; J gene: TRBJ2-1; V gene: TRBV20-1; CDR3 protein: CSARDRVGAGVSYNEQFF; CDR3 DNA: TGCAGTGCTAGAGATAGAGTGGGCGCGGGGGTATCCTACAATGAGCAGTTCTTC
clone size: many; D gene: .; J gene: TRBJ1-1; V gene: TRBV4-1; CDR3 protein: CASGLGLGTEAFF; CDR3 DNA: TGCGCCAGCGGACTGGGACTGGGCACTGAAGCTTTCTTT
clone size: many; D gene: .; J gene: TRBJ2-3; V gene: TRBV5-1; CDR3 protein: CASSTGLRTDTQYF; CDR3 DNA: TGCGCCAGCAGCACGGGACTGCGCACAGATACGCAGTATTTT
clone size: many; D gene: .; J gene: TRBJ2-3; V gene: TRBV7-9; CDR3 protein: CASSLASDEWDTQYF; CDR3 DNA: TGTGCCAGCAGCTTAGCGTCTGACGAATGGGATACGCAGTATTTT
clone size: many; D gene: .; J gene: TRBJ1-2; V gene: TRBV29-1; CDR3 protein: CSVNPSPWFPGGYTF; CDR3 DNA: TGCAGCGTTAACCCCTCACCTTGGTTCCCTGGGGGCTACACCTTC
clone size: many; D gene: .; J gene: TRBJ1-1; V gene: TRBV7-9; CDR3 protein: CASSLVSGDTEAFF; CDR3 DNA: TGTGCCAGCAGCTTAGTCTCCGGGGACACTGAAGCTTTCTTT
clone size: many; D gene: .; J gene: TRBJ2-7; V gene: TRBV7-2; CDR3 protein: CASNFPNSPYEQYF; CDR3 DNA: TGTGCCAGCAACTTCCCAAATTCCCCCTACGAGCAGTACTTC
clone size: many; D gene: .; J gene: TRBJ2-7; V gene: TRBV28; CDR3 protein: CASSSFAGHNYEQYF; CDR3 DNA: TGTGCCAGCAGTTCCTTCGCAGGCCATAACTACGAGCAGTACTTC